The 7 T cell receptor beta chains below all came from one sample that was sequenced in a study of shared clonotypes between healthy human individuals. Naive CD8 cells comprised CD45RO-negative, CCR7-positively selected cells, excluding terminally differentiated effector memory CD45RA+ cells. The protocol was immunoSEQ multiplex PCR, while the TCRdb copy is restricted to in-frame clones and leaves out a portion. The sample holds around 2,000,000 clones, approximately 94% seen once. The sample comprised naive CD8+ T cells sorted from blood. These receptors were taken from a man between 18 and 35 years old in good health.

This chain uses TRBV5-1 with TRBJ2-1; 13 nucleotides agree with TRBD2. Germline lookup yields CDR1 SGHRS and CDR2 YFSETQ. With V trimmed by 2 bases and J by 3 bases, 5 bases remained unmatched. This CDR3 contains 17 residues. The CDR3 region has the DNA TGCGCCAGCAGCTTCCACCGGACTAGCGGGAGCTACAATGAGCAGTTCTTC. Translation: CASSFHRTSGSYNEQFF.

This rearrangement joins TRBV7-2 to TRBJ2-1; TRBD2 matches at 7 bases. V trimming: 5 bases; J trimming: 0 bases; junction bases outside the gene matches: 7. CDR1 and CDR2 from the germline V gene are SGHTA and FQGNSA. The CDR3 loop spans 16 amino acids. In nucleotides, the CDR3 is TGTGCCAGCAGCCCGCTAGCGGTGAGCTCCTACAATGAGCAGTTCTTC. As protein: CASSPLAVSSYNEQFF.

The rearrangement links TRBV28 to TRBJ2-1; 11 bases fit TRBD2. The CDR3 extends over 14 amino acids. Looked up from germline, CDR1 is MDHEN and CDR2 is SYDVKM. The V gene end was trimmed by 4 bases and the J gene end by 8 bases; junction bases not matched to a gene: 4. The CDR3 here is CASSSLAGGHEQFF. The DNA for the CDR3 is TGTGCCAGCAGTTCATTAGCGGGGGGGCATGAGCAGTTCTTC.

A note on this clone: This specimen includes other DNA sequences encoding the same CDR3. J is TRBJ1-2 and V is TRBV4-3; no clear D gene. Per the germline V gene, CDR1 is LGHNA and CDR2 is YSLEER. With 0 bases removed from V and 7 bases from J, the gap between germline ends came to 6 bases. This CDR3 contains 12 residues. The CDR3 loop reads CASSQDLGGYTF. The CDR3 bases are TGCGCCAGCAGCCAAGATCTAGGTGGCTACACCTTC.

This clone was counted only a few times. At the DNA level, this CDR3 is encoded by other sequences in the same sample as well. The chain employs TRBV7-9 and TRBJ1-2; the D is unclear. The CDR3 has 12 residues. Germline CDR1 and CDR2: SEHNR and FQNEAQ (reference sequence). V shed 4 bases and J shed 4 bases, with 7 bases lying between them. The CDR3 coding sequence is TGTGCCAGCAGCTCCGGGCTCTATGGCTACACCTTC. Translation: CASSSGLYGYTF.

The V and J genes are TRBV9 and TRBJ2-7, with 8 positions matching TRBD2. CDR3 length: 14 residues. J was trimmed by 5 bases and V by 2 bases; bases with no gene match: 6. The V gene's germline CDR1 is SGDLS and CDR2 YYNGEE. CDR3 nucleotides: TGTGCCAGCAGCGTTACGGGAGGGTCGGACGAGCAGTACTTC. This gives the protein CASSVTGGSDEQYF.

In DNA form, the CDR3 reads TGTGCCAGCAGCGGCCACGGACAGGGGTGGACTGAAGCTTTCTTT. Amino acids: CASSGHGQGWTEAFF. The V gene is TRBV14, the J gene TRBJ1-1; 9 nucleotides align to TRBD1. The CDR3 covers 15 residues. J gave up 5 bases and V 5 bases, and 9 bases lay outside the gene matches. CDR1 is SGHDN and CDR2 is FVKESK in the germline V gene.